This T cell receptor beta chain appears in the sequencing data of a study of blood T cell repertoires in COVID-19. On the study more broadly: Acute and convalescent COVID-19 samples came from the United States, Italy and Spain.

The authors' processing: Amplification of reference gene primers provided the estimated nucleated cell counts. This table comes from immunoSEQ multiplex PCR, and its TCRdb copy is limited to in-frame clones, with some not included. V, J and clone size derive from that table, while D and trimming were established from the DNA sequence. This sample yields a few hundred thousand clones, of which 92% are seen a single time; approximately 17% belongs to the top ten. Participants were aged about 18 to 100 years from 20 to 30 US areas. The CDR3 is made up of 14 amino acids. The germline V gene encodes CDR1 MGHRA and CDR2 YSYEKL. With V trimmed by 5 bases and J by 3 bases, 3 bases remained unmatched.

The sequence derives from a woman in her 30s who had recovered from COVID-19. The chain is built from TRBV4-1 and TRBJ2-2; 7 bases are shared with TRBD1. The specimen sequenced was PBMCs or T cells enriched from blood (not recorded which). The CDR3: CASSFDRDTGELFF. Written as DNA, the CDR3 is TGCGCCAGCAGCTTCGACAGGGACACCGGGGAGCTGTTTTTT.